This T cell receptor beta chain was obtained from a study of T cells in Graves' hyperthyroidism and ophthalmopathy. General study results and limits: Ophthalmopathy was model-predicted a median around 6.7 months pre-onset. Blood samples included most of the expanded thyroid clonotypes exceeding 0.001.

TCR beta CDR3 regions were amplified from RNA. Primed by the HTBI set, a first-round RT-PCR was run on the TCR CDR3. A single record per CDR3 protein comes from TCRdb applying MiXCR to the multiplex PCR reads. Of fewer than 550,000 distinct CDR3 sequences in the sample, 15% to 19% were seen once. Germline CDR1 is LNHDA and CDR2 is SQIVND (reference sequence). With 8 bases removed from V and 0 bases from J, the gap between germline ends came to 10 bases. This CDR3 region has 13 residues. An absence of ophthalmopathy progression within 18 months meant stable Graves' hyperthyroidism. Diagnosis of hyperthyroidism was new in patients aged 18 to 65, and its duration was under 2 months. With respect to this clonotype: Its antigen is not identified.

The V gene is TRBV19, the J gene TRBJ1-1; TRBD1 might be the D (6 bases). The source is a woman aged 18-35 years with Graves' hyperthyroidism. Specimen: blood. The CDR3 loop reads CASGTGLNTEAFF. In DNA, the CDR3 is TGTGCCAGTGGTACAGGGTTGAACACTGAAGCTTTCTTT.